These 9 T cell receptor beta chains were sequenced from one sample in a study of cytomegalovirus exposure and HLA in healthy donors. Researchers ran the PCR with 60 Vbeta and 13 Jbeta primers. TCRdb's table, derived via immunoSEQ multiplex PCR, lists solely in-frame clones and lacks some. This table holds 150,000 to 200,000 clones, about four fifths found once. Sequenced: PBMCs. Receptors were obtained from a male donor in good health and CMV-seropositive.

This clone was counted once. V and J are TRBV11-2 and TRBJ2-7, with a possible D match to TRBD1 (5 bases). V was pared by 1 base and J by 5 bases, with 15 bases between. The CDR3 totals 15 residues. The germline V gene encodes CDR1 SGHAT and CDR2 FQNNGV. CDR3 coding DNA: TGTGCCAGCAGCTTAGGAAGGGGCCGCTTCAACGAGCAGTACTTC. As protein: CASSLGRGRFNEQYF.

This clone was seen a few times. V and J are TRBV7-9 and TRBJ2-7, with 10 bases lining up with TRBD1. V lost 5 bases, J lost 0 bases, and 4 bases stayed unmatched. Germline V gene lookup returns CDR1 SEHNR and CDR2 FQNEAQ (reference sequence). This CDR3 region has 15 residues. The CDR3 sequence is CASSAGQGTSYEQYF. CDR3 coding DNA: TGTGCCAGCAGCGCGGGACAGGGGACCTCCTACGAGCAGTACTTC.

The chain recombines TRBV30 with TRBJ1-1, with D tentatively TRBD1 (6 bases). This CDR3 region has 13 residues. Trimming cost V 5 bases and J 1 base, with 11 bases left between them. The V gene's germline CDR1 is GTSNPN and CDR2 SVGIG (reference sequence). Here the CDR3 reads CAWGRTANTEAFF. CDR3 DNA sequence: TGTGCCTGGGGAAGGACAGCGAACACTGAAGCTTTCTTT.

This chain connects TRBV7-2 to TRBJ2-3, with 7 bases identical to TRBD2. The CDR3 is made up of 16 amino acids. Germline CDR1 SGHTA, CDR2 FQGNSA. With 2 bases clipped from V and 0 bases from J, the junction kept 5 bases outside the gene matches. CDR3 bases: TGTGCCAGCAGCTTACGGATAGCGGGTAGCACAGATACGCAGTATTTT. This encodes CASSLRIAGSTDTQYF.

The chain joins TRBV27 to TRBJ2-1, with TRBD2 matching 10 bases. CDR1 and CDR2 (germline): MNHEY, SMNVEV (reference sequence). The length of the CDR3 is 14 residues. V was pared by 6 bases and J by 9 bases, with 8 bases of the junction left unmatched. CDR3 region: CASRPSGRSSEQFF. The DNA of the CDR3 is TGTGCCAGCAGACCTAGCGGGAGAAGTAGTGAGCAGTTCTTC.

This chain joins TRBV7-9 and TRBJ2-7, with 7 bases aligning to TRBD1. With 1 base clipped from V and 6 bases from J, the junction kept 9 bases outside the gene matches. Per germline, CDR1 SEHNR and CDR2 FQNEAQ (reference sequence). The CDR3 totals 15 residues. This CDR3 is CASSLETDRDREQYF. The CDR3 DNA is TGTGCCAGCAGCTTAGAGACAGACAGGGACCGCGAGCAGTACTTC.

To note about this clone: An end of the junction differs from the germline gene, which may be a read error. V gene TRBV6-1 combines with J gene TRBJ1-5, with 8 nucleotides matching TRBD1. The CDR3 extends over 15 amino acids. Germline V gene sequence: CDR1 MNHNS, CDR2 SASEGT. The CDR3 nucleotides are TGTGCCGGCAGTGAAGCAGGGGGCTGGTATCAGCCCCAGCATTTT. Translated: CAGSEAGGWYQPQHF.

The CDR3 sequence is CASGRGRNTEAFF. CDR3 DNA sequence: TGTGCCAGCGGAAGGGGGCGAAACACTGAAGCTTTCTTT. The chain recombines TRBV28 with TRBJ1-1; 7 nucleotides align to TRBD1. The V gene end was trimmed by 8 bases and the J gene end by 2 bases; junction bases not matched to a gene: 5. There are 13 residues in the CDR3. Germline V CDR1 and CDR2: MDHEN, SYDVKM. Full variable domain (missing parts from reference TRBV28 and TRBJ1-1): DVKVTQSSRYLVKRTGEKVFLECVQDMDHENMFWYRQDPGLGLRLIYFSYDVKMKEKGDIPEGYSVSREKKERFSLILESASTNQTSMYLCASGRGRNTEAFFGQGTRLTVV.

Worth noting for this clone: This same CDR3 is encoded by further DNA sequences in the sample. V usage is TRBV4-3 and J usage is TRBJ2-3; 8 positions match TRBD2. The germline gives CDR1 LGHNA, CDR2 YSLEER. The CDR3 spans 15 residues. Germline trimming cut 0 bases from V and 4 bases from J; bases unmatched to any gene: 3. CDR3 DNA sequence: TGCGCCAGCAGCCAAGAAGGGACTAGTTCAGATACGCAGTATTTT. As protein: CASSQEGTSSDTQYF.